Following are 6 T cell receptor beta chains from one sample sequenced in a study of Ad26.COV2.S vaccination and SARS-CoV-2 variants. As to treatment: 15 to 20 received Ad26.COV2.S at low or high dose, single or two shots; about 5 received placebo; per-sample allocation not given. Specimens were obtained on day 63 following the first vaccine or placebo injection. Measured with immunoSEQ multiplex PCR; TCRdb has only the in-frame clones, and not every one. Of fewer than 800,000 clones listed, 89% are singletons. The starting material was peripheral blood, obtained in a trial of Ad26.COV2.S vaccine versus placebo. These receptors were obtained from a person between 18 and 59 years old who received the Ad26.COV2.S COVID-19 vaccine or a placebo.

On this clone itself: Other nucleotide sequences in the sample specify the same CDR3. The chain carries TRBV2 and TRBJ1-1; the D is unclear. The germline CDR1 and CDR2 sequences are SNHLY and FYNNEI. V gave up 4 bases and J gave up 0 bases, with 6 bases separating them. The CDR3 is 13 residues long. The CDR3 sequence: CASSVGLNTEAFF. The CDR3 DNA is TGTGCCAGCAGTGTCGGGTTGAACACTGAAGCTTTCTTT.

The chain couples TRBV29-1 to TRBJ2-3; 9 bases map to TRBD1. There are 14 residues in the CDR3. V shed 6 bases, J shed 1 base, and the junction held 5 bases outside the gene matches. CDR1 is SQVTM, CDR2 ANQGSEA, per germline. The CDR3 loop reads CSVMTGGGTDTQYF. For the CDR3, the DNA is TGCAGCGTGATGACAGGGGGAGGCACAGATACGCAGTATTTT.

The rearrangement links TRBV18 to TRBJ2-1; 7 bases are shared with TRBD1. Germline V lookup: CDR1 KGHSH, CDR2 LQKENI. With V trimmed by 3 bases and J by 8 bases, 10 bases remained unmatched. The CDR3 is 15 residues long. CDR3 protein: CASSPQDRIGHEQFF. CDR3 coding DNA: TGTGCCAGCTCACCCCAGGACAGGATCGGCCATGAGCAGTTCTTC.

The sample holds one count of this clone. This chain's CDR3 is CASSLLASDTQYF. CDR3 DNA sequence: TGTGCCAGCAGCTTACTCGCCTCAGATACGCAGTATTTT. J is TRBJ2-3 and V is TRBV7-3; D remains ambiguous. The V and J ends lost 2 bases and 4 bases respectively, with 7 bases between them. The CDR3 has 13 amino acids. Per germline, CDR1 SGHTA and CDR2 FQGTGA.

The chain joins TRBV25-1 to TRBJ2-5; D unresolved. Germline CDR1 and CDR2: MGHDK and SYGVNS. V was trimmed by 4 bases and J by 1 base, leaving 13 bases between them. The CDR3 consists of 15 residues. The CDR3 sequence: CASSGETSVQETQYF. The CDR3 DNA follows: TGTGCCAGCAGTGGTGAGACAAGCGTCCAAGAGACCCAGTACTTC. The entire variable domain, with the rest obtained from reference TRBV25-1 and TRBJ2-5, is as follows: EADIYQTPRYLVIGTGKKITLECSQTMGHDKMYWYQQDPGMELHLIHYSYGVNSTEKGDLSSESTVSRIRTEHFPLTLESARPSHTSQYLCASSGETSVQETQYFGPGTRLLVL.

The chain combines TRBV30 with TRBJ2-7; TRBD1 agrees at 7 bases. This CDR3 is 11 amino acids long. Germline values: CDR1 GTSNPN, CDR2 SVGIG (reference sequence). The J segment lost 6 bases and the V segment lost 3 bases, leaving 2 bases of the junction unmatched. The CDR3 region has the DNA TGTGCCTGGAGCGACAGGGCCGAGCAGTACTTC. Its translation: CAWSDRAEQYF. Full variable domain (missing parts from reference TRBV30 and TRBJ2-7): SQTIHQWPATLVQPVGSPLSLECTVEGTSNPNLYWYRQAAGRGLQLLFYSVGIGQISSEVPQNLSASRPQDRQFILSSKKLLLSDSGFYLCAWSDRAEQYFGPGTRLTVT.